This T cell receptor (beta chain) was sequenced during a study of radiotherapy plus CTLA-4 blockade in lung cancer. Across the study: Objective responses were documented in around 18% of patients, with disease control in roughly 33%. General study findings and limits: Researchers report tumor-derived TCR clones expanding in blood after radiotherapy plus ipilimumab. The best predictor of response was reported to be early blood T cell clone dynamics, with interferon-beta.

Focal radiation plus CTLA-4 blockade with ipilimumab was given to patients with chemo-refractory metastatic non-small-cell lung cancer. Repertoires were generated with immunoSEQ multiplex PCR, while TCRdb's copy carries only in-frame clones and drops some. This table holds about 66,000 clones, over 75% found once. Germline CDR1 is MNHNS and CDR2 is SASEGT. The V and J ends lost 8 bases and 12 bases, in that order; junction bases with no gene match: 6. This CDR3 comprises 12 residues. This clone was seen a single time. Its antigen is unknown. The receptor was isolated from a human donor with non-small cell lung cancer who had a partial response to radiotherapy plus ipilimumab. The V and J genes are TRBV6-1 and TRBJ2-7; 14 bases line up with TRBD2. Material: peripheral blood, obtained from a patient treated with radiotherapy plus ipilimumab. CDR3 in amino acids: CASLGTSGSPYF. DNA for the CDR3: TGTGCCAGCTTAGGGACTAGCGGGAGCCCGTACTTC.